Included here is one T cell receptor (beta chain) sequence, with context. Antigen: not known. This entry belongs to a study of cytomegalovirus exposure and HLA in healthy donors. Overall study findings and caveats: Most TCR beta V segments were productive about 87% or about 30% of the time in an earlier analysis. Further analysis was carried out later, and it showed several of the most significant clusters appearing linked to common viral pathogens.

Germline CDR1 SNHLY, CDR2 FYNNEI. The CDR3 contains 13 residues. J lost 4 bases, V lost 6 bases, and 5 bases had no gene match. With 60 Vbeta and 13 Jbeta primers, the PCR was carried out. TCRdb keeps only in-frame clones here, not all; method: immunoSEQ multiplex PCR. Here the sample table reports 100,000 to 150,000 clones. The genes are TRBV2 and TRBJ1-1, with TRBD1 matching over 7 bases. The specimen was PBMCs. This TCR was sampled from a young man in good health and CMV-seronegative. The CDR3 protein is CASSEGAGTEAFF. CDR3 bases: TGTGCCAGCAGCGAGGGGGCTGGCACTGAAGCTTTCTTT.